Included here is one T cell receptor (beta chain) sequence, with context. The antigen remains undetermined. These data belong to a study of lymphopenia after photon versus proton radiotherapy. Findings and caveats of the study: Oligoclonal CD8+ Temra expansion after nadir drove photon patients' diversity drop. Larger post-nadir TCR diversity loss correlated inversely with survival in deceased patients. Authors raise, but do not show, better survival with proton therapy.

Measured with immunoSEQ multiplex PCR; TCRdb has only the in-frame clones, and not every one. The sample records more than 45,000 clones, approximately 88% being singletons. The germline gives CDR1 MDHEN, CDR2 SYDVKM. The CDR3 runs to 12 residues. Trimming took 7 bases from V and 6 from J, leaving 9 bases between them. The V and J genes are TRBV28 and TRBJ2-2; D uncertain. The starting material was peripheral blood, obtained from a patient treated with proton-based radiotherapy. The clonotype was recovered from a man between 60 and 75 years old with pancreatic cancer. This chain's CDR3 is CASIQTPGELFF. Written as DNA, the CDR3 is TGTGCCAGCATACAGACGCCCGGGGAGCTGTTTTTT.